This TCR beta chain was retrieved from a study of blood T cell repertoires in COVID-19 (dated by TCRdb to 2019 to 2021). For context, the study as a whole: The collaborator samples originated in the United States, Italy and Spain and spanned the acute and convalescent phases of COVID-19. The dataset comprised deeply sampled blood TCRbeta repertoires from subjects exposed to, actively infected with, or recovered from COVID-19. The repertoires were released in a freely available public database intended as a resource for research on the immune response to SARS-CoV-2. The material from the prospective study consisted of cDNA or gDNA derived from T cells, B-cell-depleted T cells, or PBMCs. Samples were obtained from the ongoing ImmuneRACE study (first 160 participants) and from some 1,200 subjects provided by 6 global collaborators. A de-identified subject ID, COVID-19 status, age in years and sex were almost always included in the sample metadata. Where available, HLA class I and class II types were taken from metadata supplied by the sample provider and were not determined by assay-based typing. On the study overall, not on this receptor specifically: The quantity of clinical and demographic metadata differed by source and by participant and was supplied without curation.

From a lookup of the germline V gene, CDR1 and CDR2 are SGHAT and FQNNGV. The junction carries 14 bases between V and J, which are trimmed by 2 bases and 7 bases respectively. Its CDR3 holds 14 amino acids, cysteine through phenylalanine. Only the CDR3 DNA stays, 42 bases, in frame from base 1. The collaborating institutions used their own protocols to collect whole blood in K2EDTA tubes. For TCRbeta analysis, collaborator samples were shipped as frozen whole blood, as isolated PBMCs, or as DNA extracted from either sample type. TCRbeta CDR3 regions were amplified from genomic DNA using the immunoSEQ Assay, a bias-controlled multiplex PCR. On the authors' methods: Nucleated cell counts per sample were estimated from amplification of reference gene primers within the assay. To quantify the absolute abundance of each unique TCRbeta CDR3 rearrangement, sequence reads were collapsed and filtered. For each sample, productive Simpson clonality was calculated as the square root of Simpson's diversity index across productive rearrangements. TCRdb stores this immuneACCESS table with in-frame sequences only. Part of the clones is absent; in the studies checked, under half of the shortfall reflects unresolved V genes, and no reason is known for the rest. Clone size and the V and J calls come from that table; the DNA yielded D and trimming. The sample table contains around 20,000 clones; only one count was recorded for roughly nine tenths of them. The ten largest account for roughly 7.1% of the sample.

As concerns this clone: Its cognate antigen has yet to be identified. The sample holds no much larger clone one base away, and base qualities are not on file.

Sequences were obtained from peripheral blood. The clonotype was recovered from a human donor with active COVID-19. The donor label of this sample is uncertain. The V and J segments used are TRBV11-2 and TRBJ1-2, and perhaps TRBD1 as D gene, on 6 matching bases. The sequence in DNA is TGTGCCAGCAGCTTACTAGGACAGTCTACTGGCTACACCTTC. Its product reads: CASSLLGQSTGYTF.